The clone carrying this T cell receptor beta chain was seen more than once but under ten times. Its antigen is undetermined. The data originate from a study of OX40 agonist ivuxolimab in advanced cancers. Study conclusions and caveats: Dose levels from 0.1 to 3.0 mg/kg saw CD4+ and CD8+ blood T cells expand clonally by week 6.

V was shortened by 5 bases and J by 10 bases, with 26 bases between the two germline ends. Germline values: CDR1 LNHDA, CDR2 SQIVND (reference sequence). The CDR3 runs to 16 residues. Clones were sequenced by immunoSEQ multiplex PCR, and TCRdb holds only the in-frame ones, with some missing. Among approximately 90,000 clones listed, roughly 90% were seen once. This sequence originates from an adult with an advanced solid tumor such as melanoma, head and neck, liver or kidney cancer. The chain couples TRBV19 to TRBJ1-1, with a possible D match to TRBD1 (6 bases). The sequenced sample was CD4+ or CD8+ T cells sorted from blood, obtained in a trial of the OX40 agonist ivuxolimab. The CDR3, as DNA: TGTGCCAGTAGTCCCTACGGGGGGCGCGCGGTGACGGGAGCTTTCTTT. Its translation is CASSPYGGRAVTGAFF.